This T cell receptor (beta chain) was sequenced in a study of T cell responses to AZD1222 COVID-19 vaccine. General study results and limits: The study sampled repertoires only after the peak T cell response.

Only in-frame clones appear in the TCRdb table, and some are missing; sequencing was by immunoSEQ multiplex PCR. In the table there are some 250,000 clones, roughly 93% of which are singletons. Trimming at V came to 4 bases and at J to 4 bases, leaving 5 bases not matched to a gene. CDR1 is SGHRS, CDR2 YFSETQ, per germline. CDR3 length: 13 amino acids. Remarks on this clone: Its cognate antigen is unknown.

The sequence was collected from an adult who received the AZD1222 COVID-19 vaccine. This specimen was peripheral blood, taken 28 days after the second AZD1222 dose. The chain uses TRBV5-1 and TRBJ2-7; TRBD1 aligns across 7 bases. CDR3 in DNA: TGCGCCAGCAGCCCGGGACAGCCTTACGAGCAGTACTTC. Translated, it gives CASSPGQPYEQYF.